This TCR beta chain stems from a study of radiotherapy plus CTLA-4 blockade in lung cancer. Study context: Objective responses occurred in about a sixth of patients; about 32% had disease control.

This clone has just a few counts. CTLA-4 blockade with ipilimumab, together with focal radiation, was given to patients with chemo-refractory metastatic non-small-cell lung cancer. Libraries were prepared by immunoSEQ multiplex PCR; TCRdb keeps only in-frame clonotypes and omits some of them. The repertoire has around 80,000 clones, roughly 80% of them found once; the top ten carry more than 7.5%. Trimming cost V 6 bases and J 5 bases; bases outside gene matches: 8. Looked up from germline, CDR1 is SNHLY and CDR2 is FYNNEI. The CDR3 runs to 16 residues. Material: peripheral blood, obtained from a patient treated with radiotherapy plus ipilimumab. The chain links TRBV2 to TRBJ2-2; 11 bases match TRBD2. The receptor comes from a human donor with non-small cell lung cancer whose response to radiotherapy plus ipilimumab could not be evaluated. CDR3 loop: CASRVTSGRGTGELFF. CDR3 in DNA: TGTGCCAGCAGGGTAACTAGCGGGAGAGGGACCGGGGAGCTGTTTTTT.